These T cell receptor beta chains were read from a single sample in a study of identical twins. TCRdb called the 5' RACE reads again in MiXCR, with one record for every CDR3 protein. The table includes about 890,000 distinct CDR3 sequences, more than 9% detected once. This same sample was also taken into another study, of yellow fever vaccine responses in identical twins.

The source material was PBMCs. The receptors were sampled from a young woman in good health. The CDR3 runs from the conserved cysteine through the conserved F or W. A D gene is named only where the DNA matches it firmly. The size of a clone is reported for some rows only, either as once, few or many, or as a class for expanded clones.

>TRBV3-1|TRBJ2-1|.|TRBD2
CTSSPRTSGEQFF
TGTACCAGCAGCCCCCGGACTAGCGGGGAGCAGTTCTTC
>TRBV4-1|TRBJ2-2|.|TRBD2
CASSQETSGSPNTGELFF
TGCGCCAGCAGCCAAGAGACTAGCGGGAGCCCGAACACCGGGGAGCTGTTTTTT
>TRBV7-7|TRBJ2-5|.|.
CASSLGDLANQETQYF
TGTGCCAGCAGCTTAGGAGACCTAGCGAACCAAGAGACCCAGTACTTC
>TRBV29-1|TRBJ2-3|few|.
CSVSQGTNKDTQYF
TGCAGCGTCAGCCAGGGGACGAACAAGGATACGCAGTATTTT
>TRBV20-1|TRBJ2-3|few|.
CSARGSSTDTQYF
TGCAGTGCTAGAGGCTCTAGCACAGATACGCAGTATTTT
>TRBV20-1|TRBJ1-5|many|.
CSARRGGSNQPQHF
TGCAGTGCTAGACGCGGGGGAAGCAATCAGCCCCAGCATTTT
>TRBV29-1|TRBJ1-2|few|.
CSVEVRYGYTF
TGCAGCGTTGAGGTTCGATATGGCTACACCTTC
>TRBV19|TRBJ2-3|few|TRBD1
CASSIASRGPGMDTQYF
TGTGCCAGTAGTATTGCTTCCAGGGGGCCGGGTATGGATACGCAGTATTTT
>TRBV27|TRBJ1-4|.|TRBD1
CASSSSGGASEKLFF
TGTGCCAGCAGTTCATCAGGGGGGGCGTCTGAAAAACTGTTTTTT
>TRBV12-3/TRBV12-4|TRBJ2-1|many|TRBD2
CASSLDLAGENEQFF
TGTGCCAGCAGTTTAGACCTAGCGGGGGAGAATGAGCAGTTCTTC
>TRBV2|TRBJ1-2|few|TRBD1
CASMGTGRDGYTF
TGTGCCAGCATGGGGACAGGGAGAGATGGCTACACCTTC
>TRBV18|TRBJ2-3|.|.
CASSPVGTGDTDTQYF
TGTGCCAGCTCACCAGTAGGCACTGGGGACACAGATACGCAGTATTTT
>TRBV3-1|TRBJ2-1|few|.
CASRQPGSYNEQFF
TGTGCCAGCAGACAACCAGGCTCCTACAATGAGCAGTTCTTC
>TRBV10-3|TRBJ2-7|.|.
CAISENNSYEQYF
TGTGCCATCAGTGAGAACAACTCCTACGAGCAGTACTTC
>TRBV20-1|TRBJ2-1|few|TRBD2
CSARGAGGKYNEQFF
TGCAGTGCTAGAGGGGCGGGAGGGAAATACAATGAGCAGTTCTTC
>TRBV6-1|TRBJ2-3|.|.
CASRVVNLGSADTQYF
TGTGCCAGCAGAGTGGTGAACTTGGGGAGCGCAGATACGCAGTATTTT
>TRBV4-1|TRBJ2-5|.|.
CASSHPLGVEETQYF
TGCGCCAGCAGCCATCCCCTGGGGGTTGAAGAGACCCAGTACTTC
>TRBV20-1|TRBJ2-5|.|.
CSARDTGETQYF
TGCAGTGCTAGAGACACAGGAGAGACCCAGTACTTC
>TRBV10-3|TRBJ2-7|few|TRBD2
CAITSGDSYEQYF
TGTGCCATCACTAGCGGGGATTCCTACGAGCAGTACTTC
>TRBV9|TRBJ2-3|.|TRBD2
CASSVTPRLATDTQYF
TGTGCCAGCAGCGTTACTCCGAGACTAGCGACCGATACGCAGTATTTT
>TRBV12-3/TRBV12-4|TRBJ2-6|.|.
CASSLDRRANVLTF
TGTGCCAGCAGTTTAGACAGAAGGGCCAACGTCCTGACTTTC
>TRBV24-1|TRBJ1-2|.|.
CATSDADRSPGYTF
TGTGCCACCAGTGACGCCGACAGGAGCCCCGGCTACACCTTC
>TRBV11-3|TRBJ2-2|few|.
CASTMGGTGELFF
TGTGCCAGCACCATGGGAGGCACCGGGGAGCTGTTTTTT
>TRBV6-1|TRBJ1-5|few|TRBD1
CASSGPGQGSQPQHF
TGTGCCAGCAGTGGCCCGGGACAGGGCTCGCAGCCCCAGCATTTT
>TRBV5-1|TRBJ1-2|.|.
CASSPGPIPDGYTF
TGCGCCAGCAGCCCCGGTCCGATACCGGATGGCTACACCTTC
>TRBV12-3/TRBV12-4|TRBJ2-7|.|TRBD1
CASSMGTGAYEQYF
TGTGCCAGCTCGATGGGGACAGGGGCGTACGAGCAGTACTTC
>TRBV11-3|TRBJ1-5|few|.
CASSDGGPGQPQHF
TGTGCCAGCAGCGACGGGGGGCCGGGGCAGCCCCAGCATTTT
>TRBV11-1|TRBJ2-7|.|.
CASSLKFSTVTYEQYF
TGTGCCAGCAGCTTAAAGTTCTCAACTGTTACCTACGAGCAGTACTTC
>TRBV25-1|TRBJ2-7|.|.
CASSAHYEQYF
TGTGCCAGCAGTGCCCACTACGAGCAGTACTTC
>TRBV12-3/TRBV12-4|TRBJ1-5|many|.
CASSNLNIGNQPQHF
TGTGCCAGCAGCAACCTCAACATAGGCAATCAGCCCCAGCATTTT
>TRBV27|TRBJ2-1|few|.
CASSFLVSGYNEQFF
TGTGCCAGCAGTTTTCTGGTTAGCGGCTACAATGAGCAGTTCTTC